A selection of T cell receptor beta chains follows, all from one sample in a study of metastatic and nonmetastatic thyroid tumors. TCRdb re-called clones via MiXCR from the PCR reads. This sample yields roughly 7,400 clones, of which about 37% are seen a single time; approximately 40% belongs to the top ten. Sequencing was performed on tumor tissue. The receptor set was obtained from a female donor with papillary thyroid cancer or a benign thyroid nodule (not recorded which). Some clones in this sample may be carry-over from other donors' samples. The CDR3 runs from the conserved cysteine through the conserved F or W.

V gene,CDR3 protein
TRBV20-1,CSANGRRAPYEQYF
TRBV15,CATSSLDRSYQQYF
TRBV7-9,CASSLGGRIDSPLHF
TRBV7-3,CASSLSSGGPVNEQFF
TRBV27,CASSPDGPGVGGYTF
TRBV2,CASSVRAGRNTEAFF
TRBV7-2,CASSPTGDHGEQYF
TRBV27,CASSEPPTGWSGYTF
TRBV6-2/TRBV6-3,CASLRRQGLLLYEQYF
TRBV20-1,CSARDFNTYNEQFF
TRBV7-2,CASSLAGRGTEAFF
TRBV28,CASRKRTGTLYEQYF
TRBV12-5,CSSGTASDTQAFF
TRBV20-1,CSAPGLASRGEQYF
TRBV28,CASSTYRDLGAFF
TRBV20-1,CSARDPQGSFEQYF
TRBV19,CASSPGGAYEQYF
TRBV20-1,CSAREGGAEAFF
TRBV5-1,CASRNRTFGARETQYF
TRBV30,CAWRWTPNGGELFF
TRBV18,CASSPLAGVHNEQFF
TRBV2,CASSVRYEQYF
TRBV5-1,CASSLAHGYGYTF
TRBV20-1,CSARYGSLTDTQYF
TRBV4-2,CASSRGTGASYEQYF
TRBV28,CASSPTSGSSYEQYF
TRBV28,CASSFAPGGEAFF
TRBV9,CASSVSKAGGPLVEQFF
TRBV15,CATSRGTGTYGYTF
TRBV6-1,CASRTGSAGELFF
TRBV2,CASSSNTKLGDTQYF
TRBV6-1,CASSTGRGYSNQPQHF
TRBV18,CASSPPPSGSTDTQYF
TRBV6-2/TRBV6-3,CASSYFVDSPNQPQHF
TRBV11-3,CASAYREAGELFF
TRBV10-3,CAISESITGGEYGYTF
TRBV6-6,CASSYGYRGQETQYF
TRBV4-1,CASSTGLPSTDTQYF
TRBV3-1,CASSQGTTSGSFGETQYF